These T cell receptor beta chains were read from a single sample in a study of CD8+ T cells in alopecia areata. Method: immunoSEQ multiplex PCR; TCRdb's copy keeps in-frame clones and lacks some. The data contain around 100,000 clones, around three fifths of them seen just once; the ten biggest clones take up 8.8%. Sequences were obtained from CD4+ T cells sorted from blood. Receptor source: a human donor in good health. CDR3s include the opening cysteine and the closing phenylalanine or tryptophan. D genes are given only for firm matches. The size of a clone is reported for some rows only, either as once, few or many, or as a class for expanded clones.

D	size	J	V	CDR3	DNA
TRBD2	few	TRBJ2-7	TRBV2	CASRSGVLTSGGSQYF	TGTGCCAGCAGGAGTGGAGTGTTGACTAGCGGGGGTTCGCAGTACTTC
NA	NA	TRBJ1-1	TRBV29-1	CSVAGAQYTEAFF	TGCAGCGTTGCTGGGGCCCAGTACACTGAAGCTTTCTTT
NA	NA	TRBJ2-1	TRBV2	CASSLEGANVNEQFF	TGTGCCAGCAGTTTGGAGGGGGCTAATGTAAATGAGCAGTTCTTC
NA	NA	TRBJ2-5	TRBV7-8	CASSRGETQYF	TGTGCCAGCAGTCGGGGGGAGACCCAGTACTTC
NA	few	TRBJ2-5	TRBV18	CASSPPSMAETQYF	TGTGCCAGCTCACCACCGTCTATGGCAGAGACCCAGTACTTC
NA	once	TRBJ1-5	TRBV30	CAWSGRRLNQPQHF	TGTGCCTGGAGTGGAAGACGGCTCAATCAGCCCCAGCATTTT
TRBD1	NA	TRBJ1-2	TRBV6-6	CASSYSGTGASGYTF	TGTGCCAGCAGTTACTCGGGGACAGGGGCTTCAGGCTACACCTTC
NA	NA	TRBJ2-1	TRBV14	CASSQNQPRTGFSYNEQFF	TGTGCCAGCAGCCAAAACCAACCGCGAACAGGGTTCTCCTACAATGAGCAGTTCTTC
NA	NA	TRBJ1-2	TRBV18	CASSPPSNRAYGYTF	TGTGCCAGCTCACCACCGTCTAACAGGGCCTATGGCTACACCTTC
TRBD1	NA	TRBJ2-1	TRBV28	CASGPLGQGINEQFF	TGTGCCAGCGGCCCCCTAGGACAGGGGATCAATGAGCAGTTCTTC
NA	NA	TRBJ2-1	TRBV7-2	CASSLTSHEQFF	TGTGCCAGCAGCTTAACTAGTCATGAGCAGTTCTTC
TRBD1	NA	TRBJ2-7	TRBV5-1	CASSPTGVLEQYF	TGCGCCAGCAGCCCCACAGGGGTCCTCGAGCAGTACTTC
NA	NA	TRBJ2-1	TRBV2	CASGGLTYNEQFF	TGTGCCAGTGGGGGGTTAACCTACAATGAGCAGTTCTTC
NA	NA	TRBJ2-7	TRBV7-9	CASSLSTHEQYF	TGTGCCAGCAGCTTATCCACCCACGAGCAGTACTTC
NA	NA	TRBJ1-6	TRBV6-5	CASSSTYRMRNSPLHF	TGTGCCAGCAGTTCCACTTACAGGATGCGTAATTCACCCCTCCACTTT
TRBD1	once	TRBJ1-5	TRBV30	CAWSDRGLSNQPQHF	TGTGCCTGGAGTGACAGGGGGCTGAGCAATCAGCCCCAGCATTTT
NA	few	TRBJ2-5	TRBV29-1	CSVKGRLKETQYF	TGCAGCGTTAAAGGAAGGTTGAAAGAGACCCAGTACTTC
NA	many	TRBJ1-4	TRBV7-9	CASSPGTSNEKLFF	TGTGCCAGCAGCCCAGGGACCAGTAATGAAAAACTGTTTTTT
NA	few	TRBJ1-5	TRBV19	CASSYDSNQPQHF	TGTGCCAGTAGTTATGATAGCAATCAGCCCCAGCATTTT
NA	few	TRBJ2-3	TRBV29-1	CSGGTSGFADTQYF	TGCAGCGGAGGAACTTCTGGGTTTGCAGATACGCAGTATTTT
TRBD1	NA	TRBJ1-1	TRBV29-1	CSVETDRGREAFF	TGCAGCGTTGAAACGGACAGGGGGCGTGAAGCTTTCTTT
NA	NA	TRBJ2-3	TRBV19	CASGRARASSADTQYF	TGTGCCAGTGGCAGGGCTAGAGCGTCGTCCGCAGATACGCAGTATTTT
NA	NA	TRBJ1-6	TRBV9	CASKPPRINSPLHF	TGTGCCAGCAAACCTCCGAGGATTAATTCACCCCTCCACTTT
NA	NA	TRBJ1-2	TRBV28	CASTSTGAGLVYGYTF	TGTGCCAGCACCTCAACTGGGGCAGGGCTTGTTTATGGCTACACCTTC
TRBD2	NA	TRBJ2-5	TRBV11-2	CASSETGLAETQYF	TGTGCCAGCAGCGAGACGGGACTAGCGGAGACCCAGTACTTC
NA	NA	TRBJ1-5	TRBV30	CAWSPRVSNQPQHF	TGTGCCTGGAGTCCCAGGGTGAGCAATCAGCCCCAGCATTTT
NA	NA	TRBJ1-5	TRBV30	CAWSVGSVLNQPQHF	TGTGCCTGGAGTGTAGGAAGCGTCCTAAATCAGCCCCAGCATTTT
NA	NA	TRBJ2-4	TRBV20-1	CSAGSNIQYF	TGCAGTGCTGGGAGCAACATTCAGTACTTC
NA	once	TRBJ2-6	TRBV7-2	CASSLEGVRVSGANVLTF	TGTGCCAGCAGCTTAGAGGGGGTCAGGGTCTCTGGAGCCAACGTCCTGACTTTC
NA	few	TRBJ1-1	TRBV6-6	CASSLNRDTEAFF	TGTGCCAGCAGCCTAAACAGGGACACTGAAGCTTTCTTT
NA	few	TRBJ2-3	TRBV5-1	CASSTNTDTQYF	TGCGCCAGCAGCACCAACACAGATACGCAGTATTTT
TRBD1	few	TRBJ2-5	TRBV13	CASSGNRETGEKKTQYF	TGTGCCAGCAGCGGAAACAGGGAAACAGGGGAGAAAAAGACCCAGTACTTC
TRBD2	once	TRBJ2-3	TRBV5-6	CASNQRRGAQYF	TGTGCCAGCAACCAGAGGCGGGGGGCGCAGTATTTT
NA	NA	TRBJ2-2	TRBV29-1	CSVTGDTGELFF	TGCAGCGTGACGGGGGACACCGGGGAGCTGTTTTTT
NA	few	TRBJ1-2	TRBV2	CASRATVNYGYTF	TGTGCCAGCAGGGCGACAGTCAACTATGGCTACACCTTC
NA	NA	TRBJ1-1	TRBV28	CASSLGGFFANTEAFF	TGTGCCAGCAGTTTGGGGGGGTTTTTCGCGAACACTGAAGCTTTCTTT
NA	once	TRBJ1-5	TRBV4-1	CASSQGVSNQPQHF	TGCGCCAGCAGCCAGGGGGTGAGCAATCAGCCCCAGCATTTT
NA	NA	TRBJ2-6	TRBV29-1	CSVEVLTANVLTF	TGCAGCGTTGAAGTGTTAACGGCCAACGTCCTGACTTTC
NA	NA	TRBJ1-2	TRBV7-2	CASSFSPGNYGYTF	TGTGCCAGCAGCTTTTCTCCAGGCAACTATGGCTACACCTTC
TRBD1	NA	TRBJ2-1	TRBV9	CASSPLTGAYNEQFF	TGTGCCAGCAGCCCCCTCACAGGGGCCTACAATGAGCAGTTCTTC
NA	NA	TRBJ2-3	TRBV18	CASSYRADSTDTQYF	TGTGCCAGCTCATACAGGGCCGATAGCACAGATACGCAGTATTTT
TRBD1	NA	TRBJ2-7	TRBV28	CASSLTSGGVEQYF	TGTGCCAGCAGCTTGACCTCAGGGGGCGTTGAGCAGTACTTC
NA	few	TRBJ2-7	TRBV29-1	CSVGDGLRAKEQYF	TGCAGCGTTGGAGACGGCCTGAGGGCGAAGGAGCAGTACTTC
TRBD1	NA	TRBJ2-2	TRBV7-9	CASRFPGTGNTGELFF	TGTGCCAGCAGGTTTCCCGGGACAGGGAACACCGGGGAGCTGTTTTTT
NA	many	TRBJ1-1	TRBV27	CASRNDLNTEAFF	TGTGCCAGCAGAAATGACTTAAACACTGAAGCTTTCTTT
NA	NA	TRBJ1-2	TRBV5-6	CASSLAGEYGYTF	TGTGCCAGCAGCTTGGCAGGGGAATATGGCTACACCTTC
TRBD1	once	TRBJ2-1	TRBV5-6	CASRTGDRFNEQFF	TGTGCCAGCAGGACAGGGGACAGATTCAATGAGCAGTTCTTC
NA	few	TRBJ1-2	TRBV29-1	CSVEAYGYTF	TGCAGCGTTGAAGCCTATGGCTACACCTTC
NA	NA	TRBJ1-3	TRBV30	CAWKWDSGNTIYF	TGTGCCTGGAAGTGGGACTCTGGAAACACCATATATTTT
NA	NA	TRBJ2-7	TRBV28	CASSLRLDSYEQYF	TGTGCCAGCAGTTTGCGACTAGATTCCTACGAGCAGTACTTC
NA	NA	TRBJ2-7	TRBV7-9	CASSADSDEQYF	TGTGCCAGCAGCGCGGACAGTGACGAGCAGTACTTC
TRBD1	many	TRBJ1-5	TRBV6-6	CASRRVGQGGQPQHF	TGTGCCAGCAGGCGGGTGGGACAGGGGGGACAGCCCCAGCATTTT
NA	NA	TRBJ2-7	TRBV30	CAWSGTGTPWTHEQYF	TGTGCCTGGAGTGGAACCGGGACACCTTGGACCCACGAGCAGTACTTC
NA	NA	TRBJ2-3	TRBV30	CAWSVRRVSTDTQYF	TGTGCCTGGAGTGTACGCCGGGTCAGCACAGATACGCAGTATTTT
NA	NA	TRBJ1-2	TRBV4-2	CASSLTGGNYGYTF	TGTGCCAGCAGCCTCACGGGAGGGAACTATGGCTACACCTTC
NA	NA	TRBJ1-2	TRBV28	CASSSQMGDGNYGYTF	TGTGCCAGCAGTTCCCAGATGGGGGATGGTAACTATGGCTACACCTTC
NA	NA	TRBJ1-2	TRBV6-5	CASSLRETNYGYTF	TGTGCCAGCAGTCTACGGGAGACTAACTATGGCTACACCTTC
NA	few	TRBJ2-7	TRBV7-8	CASSAREDSYEQYF	TGTGCCAGCAGCGCGCGAGAGGATTCCTACGAGCAGTACTTC
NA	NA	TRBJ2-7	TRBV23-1	CASSQPLSSGSSYEQYF	TGCGCCAGCAGTCAACCCCTCTCCAGCGGCAGCTCCTACGAGCAGTACTTC
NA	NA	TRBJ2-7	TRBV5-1	CASSTEGYEQYF	TGCGCCAGCAGCACGGAGGGCTACGAGCAGTACTTC